This T cell receptor beta chain was obtained from a study of Ad26.COV2.S vaccination and SARS-CoV-2 variants. The CDR3 loop spans 16 amino acids. V trimming: 5 bases; J trimming: 6 bases; junction bases outside the gene matches: 13. Per germline, CDR1 SGHVS and CDR2 FNYEAQ. The treatment was: about 20 received Ad26.COV2.S at low or high dose, single or two shots; about 5 received placebo; per-sample allocation not given. Material that was analyzed had been drawn on day 63 after the first vaccine or placebo injection. Sequencing used immunoSEQ multiplex PCR; TCRdb keeps in-frame clones, though not all of them. The data contain 380,000 or so clones, around nine tenths of them singletons.

Sample: peripheral blood, taken in a trial of Ad26.COV2.S vaccine versus placebo. The V and J genes are TRBV7-6 and TRBJ2-4, with TRBD1 matching over 7 bases. This receptor was obtained from a person aged 18-60 years who received the Ad26.COV2.S COVID-19 vaccine or a placebo. The CDR3 bases are TGTGCCAGCAGCGACAGGGTTGGGGCCCGTGGAAACATTCAGTACTTC. It encodes CASSDRVGARGNIQYF.